Each of the 27 T cell receptor beta chains below was sequenced from the same sample in a study of blood T cell repertoires in COVID-19. The repertoire was sequenced with immunoSEQ multiplex PCR; TCRdb's copy has only in-frame clones and lacks some. This table has some 220,000 clones, about nine tenths appearing once. The sequencing input was PBMCs or T cells enriched from blood (not recorded which). The receptor source for this set is a woman between 50 and 59 years old in a cohort exposed to, infected with or recovered from COVID-19 (not recorded which).

V and J are TRBV15 and TRBJ2-5; maybe TRBD1 (5 bases). CDR1 and CDR2 (germline): LNHNV, YYDKDF (reference sequence). The CDR3 spans 16 residues. With 0 bases removed from V and 2 bases from J, the gap between germline ends came to 13 bases. CDR3 in amino acids: CATSRDRQGPQETQYF. For the CDR3, the DNA is TGTGCCACCAGCAGAGATAGGCAGGGTCCTCAAGAGACCCAGTACTTC.

The chain links TRBV6-5 to TRBJ2-3; D is possibly TRBD2 (5 bases). Deletions cut 8 bases from V and 5 bases from J, with 17 bases between. CDR1 and CDR2 (germline): MNHEY, SVGAGI. The CDR3 covers 14 residues. In DNA form, the CDR3 reads TGTGCCAGCCGACCTAGCCCGGATAGAGATACGCAGTATTTT. Residues: CASRPSPDRDTQYF.

This chain uses TRBV3-1 (or the pseudogene TRBV3-2) with TRBJ2-1; 11 bases agree with TRBD2. This CDR3 spans 17 amino acids. With 3 bases clipped from V and 5 bases from J, the junction kept 9 bases outside the gene matches. In germline, CDR1 is LGHDT, CDR2 YNNKEL (reference sequence). In nucleotides, the CDR3 is TGTGCCAGCAGCCAGGTCATGACTAGCGGGGTTGACAATGAGCAGTTCTTC. This encodes CASSQVMTSGVDNEQFF.

This chain connects TRBV7-6 to TRBJ2-2, with TRBD1 matching 8 bases. The CDR3 spans 17 residues. Looked up from germline, CDR1 is SGHVS and CDR2 is FNYEAQ. The V segment lost 5 bases and the J segment 6 bases; nucleotides outside the gene matches: 14. DNA for the CDR3: TGTGCCAGCAGCCCCGAAGGACAGGGATGGGTCCCCGGGGAGCTGTTTTTT. Translating it yields CASSPEGQGWVPGELFF.

The chain links TRBV4-3 to TRBJ2-3; TRBD2 aligns across 9 bases. This CDR3 contains 14 residues. The V gene end was trimmed by 4 bases and the J gene end by 3 bases; junction bases not matched to a gene: 2. Germline V lookup: CDR1 LGHNA, CDR2 YSLEER. The CDR3 nucleotides read TGCGCCAGCAGCCTGCGGGGGGGTACAGATACGCAGTATTTT. Protein sequence: CASSLRGGTDTQYF.

This chain links TRBV30 with TRBJ1-2; D uncertain. There are 13 residues in the CDR3. Germline CDR1 is GTSNPN and CDR2 is SVGIG (reference sequence). V shed 0 bases and J shed 5 bases, with 10 bases lying between them. The DNA for the CDR3 is TGTGCCTGGAGTGTATTACAGCCATATGGCTACACCTTC. This gives the protein CAWSVLQPYGYTF.

This chain links TRBV11-1 with TRBJ1-5; D uncertain. CDR1 and CDR2 from the germline V gene are SGHAT and FQDESV (reference sequence). V lost 3 bases to trimming and J lost 6 bases, with 9 bases between them. The CDR3 sequence is 13 residues long. The CDR3, as DNA: TGTGCCAGCAGCTTCGGTTCTGCTCAGCCCCAGCATTTT. Translation: CASSFGSAQPQHF.

This clone was picked up one time. The genes are TRBV9 and TRBJ2-4, with 12 positions matching TRBD2. The germline V gene has CDR1 SGDLS and CDR2 YYNGEE. The CDR3 extends over 18 amino acids. Trimming removed 2 bases from V and 0 bases from J; junction bases left unmatched: 6. In nucleotides, the CDR3 is TGTGCCAGCAGCGTGGGACTAGCGGGCCGGGGAGCCAAAAACATTCAGTACTTC. This encodes CASSVGLAGRGAKNIQYF.

The chain carries TRBV10-3 and TRBJ1-1; possibly TRBD1 for D (5 bases). This CDR3 region has 16 residues. The V end was cut by 6 bases, the J end by 1 base, with 18 bases between. In germline, CDR1 is ENHRY, CDR2 SYGVKD. The CDR3 sequence: CAIRETGKETNTEAFF. CDR3 coding DNA: TGTGCCATCAGAGAAACAGGAAAAGAAACGAACACTGAAGCTTTCTTT.

This chain uses TRBV19 with TRBJ1-6, with D perhaps TRBD1 (5 bases). The V end was cut by 9 bases, the J end by 5 bases, with 17 bases between. The germline gives CDR1 LNHDA, CDR2 SQIVND (reference sequence). The CDR3 has 15 amino acids. The CDR3 DNA reads TGTGCCAGCCGGGGGAGATCGGGCGATAATTCACCCCTCCACTTT. Translation: CASRGRSGDNSPLHF.

V and J are TRBV6-5 and TRBJ1-2; 10 nucleotides align to TRBD1. CDR1 MNHEY and CDR2 SVGAGI come from the germline V gene. The CDR3 covers 14 residues. Trimming removed 6 bases from V and 5 bases from J; junction bases left unmatched: 6. The CDR3 nucleotides are TGTGCCAGCAGACCCGGGACAGGGGCATATGGCTACACCTTC. Translation gives CASRPGTGAYGYTF.

The gene calls are TRBV7-2 and TRBJ2-5; D gene uncertain. Trimming took off 4 bases at V and 6 bases at J, with 9 bases between the two ends. CDR1 is SGHTA and CDR2 is FQGNSA in the germline V gene. The CDR3 consists of 12 residues. CDR3 nucleotides: TGTGCCAGCAGCTCCCTGCAGAAGACCCAGTACTTC. Its translation: CASSSLQKTQYF.

The chain joins TRBV30 to TRBJ1-6; TRBD1 is a possible D gene (6 bases). The CDR3 totals 15 residues. Germline-derived CDR1 and CDR2 are GTSNPN and SVGIG (reference sequence). V was pared by 0 bases and J by 7 bases, with 13 bases between. This chain's CDR3 is CAWSVWGPRNSPLHF. The CDR3 DNA sequence: TGTGCCTGGAGTGTATGGGGGCCTCGAAATTCACCCCTCCACTTT.

This clone was seen just once. V and J are TRBV11-1 and TRBJ2-4, with TRBD1 matching over 9 bases. The CDR3 contains 14 residues. J lost 4 bases, V lost 5 bases, and 3 bases had no gene match. The germline V gene encodes CDR1 SGHAT and CDR2 FQDESV (reference sequence). CDR3 in DNA: TGTGCCAGCAGCGTCGACAGGGGGAAAAACATTCAGTACTTC. Its translation: CASSVDRGKNIQYF.

The chain links TRBV25-1 to TRBJ1-2, with D perhaps matching TRBD1 (6 bases). This CDR3 contains 13 residues. Per the germline V gene, CDR1 is MGHDK and CDR2 is SYGVNS. Trimming shortened V by 4 bases and J by 8 bases, and 14 bases separated the two germline ends. In DNA form, the CDR3 reads TGTGCCAGCAGTGGGGGGGGCACGCGAGGCTACACCTTC. It codes for CASSGGGTRGYTF.

The V call is TRBV19, the J call TRBJ1-5; 7 bases line up with TRBD1. The J segment lost 3 bases and the V segment lost 9 bases, leaving 20 bases of the junction unmatched. This CDR3 has 18 residues. Germline loops: CDR1 LNHDA, CDR2 SQIVND (reference sequence). The CDR3 nucleotides read TGTGCCAGCTCACCTGTGGGGTGGGGACAGAAAGACAATCAGCCCCAGCATTTT. Translation: CASSPVGWGQKDNQPQHF.

The V gene is TRBV27, the J gene TRBJ1-2; D gene uncertain. Germline assignment: CDR1 MNHEY and CDR2 SMNVEV (reference sequence). The ends were cut back, 6 bases at V and 2 bases at J, with 16 bases in the middle. The CDR3 totals 15 residues. The CDR3 coding sequence is TGTGCCAGCAGGGCCGCGGGGAAGATAAACTATGGCTACACCTTC. Residues: CASRAAGKINYGYTF.

CDR3 residues: CASSFGSGSYEQYF. Written as DNA, the CDR3 is TGTGCCAGCAGCTTTGGTAGCGGCTCCTACGAGCAGTACTTC. The genes are TRBV7-2 and TRBJ2-7; D perhaps matches TRBD2 (6 bases). V was shortened by 3 bases and J by 0 bases, with 9 bases between the two germline ends. The CDR3 is 14 amino acids. The germline V gene has CDR1 SGHTA and CDR2 FQGNSA.

The genes are TRBV27 and TRBJ1-1, with D possibly matching TRBD1 (5 bases). Germline V gene sequence: CDR1 MNHEY, CDR2 SMNVEV (reference sequence). The V gene lost 0 bases and the J gene lost 2 bases, with 10 bases spanning the gap. The CDR3 has 15 residues. The CDR3 reads CASSLSGRGNTEAFF. CDR3 bases: TGTGCCAGCAGTTTATCGGGGCGGGGAAACACTGAAGCTTTCTTT.

CDR3 nucleotide sequence: TGTGCCAGCTCACCACGACAGGGGAAGACGAACACTGAAGCTTTCTTT. Its translation: CASSPRQGKTNTEAFF. The gene calls are TRBV18 and TRBJ1-1; 8 positions match TRBD1. Germline V gene data show CDR1 as KGHSH and CDR2 as LQKENI. CDR3 length: 16 amino acids. J was trimmed by 1 base and V by 1 base; bases with no gene match: 5. Filled out from reference TRBV18 and TRBJ1-1, the complete variable domain reads NAGVMQNPRHLVRRRGQEARLRCSPMKGHSHVYWYRQLPEEGLKFMVYLQKENIIDESGMPKERFSAEFPKEGPSILRIQQVVRGDSAAYFCASSPRQGKTNTEAFFGQGTRLTVV.

This clone was seen only once. CDR3 bases: TGTGCCAGCAGCCAAGCAGGAGGACAGGGTCCCTACAATGAGCAGTTCTTC. Translation: CASSQAGGQGPYNEQFF. V gene TRBV4-2 combines with J gene TRBJ2-1; 8 nucleotides match TRBD1. The junction had 7 bases not matched to a gene; V was cut back by 1 base and J by 2 bases. Germline-derived CDR1 and CDR2 are LGHNA and YNFKEQ. CDR3 length equals 17 residues.

This clone was counted only a few times. This sequence joins TRBV5-4 and TRBJ1-1; D may be TRBD1 (5 bases). The CDR3 is 14 residues long. V was cut by 5 bases and J by 1 base, with 12 bases left in between. From germline, CDR1 is SGHNT and CDR2 YYREEE (reference sequence). The CDR3 DNA follows: TGTGCCAGCAGACCCACTCAGGGGAACACTGAAGCTTTCTTT. Translating it yields CASRPTQGNTEAFF.

The sample holds one count of this clone. The genes are TRBV25-1 and TRBJ2-1; possibly TRBD1 for D (6 bases). Trimming removed 4 bases from V and 5 bases from J, with 18 bases in between. The CDR3 is 16 residues long. Germline CDR1 and CDR2: MGHDK and SYGVNS. The CDR3 nucleotides are TGTGCCAGCAGTGGGCTTACCGGCAGGGGAAACAATGAGCAGTTCTTC. Its translation is CASSGLTGRGNNEQFF.

The chain carries TRBV19 and TRBJ1-2; the D gene is possibly TRBD1 (5 bases). Deletions cut 4 bases from V and 5 bases from J, with 14 bases between. The CDR3 loop spans 14 amino acids. Germline loops: CDR1 LNHDA, CDR2 SQIVND (reference sequence). CDR3 in DNA: TGTGCCAGTAGTACCCCAGGGCGACGGTATGGCTACACCTTC. It codes for CASSTPGRRYGYTF.

J is TRBJ2-7 and V is TRBV29-1, with 7 bases fitting TRBD1. The trim removed 5 bases at V and 3 bases at J, leaving 4 bases unmatched. Germline-derived CDR1 and CDR2 are SQVTM and ANQGSEA. The CDR3 length is 12 residues. The DNA for the CDR3 is TGCAGCGTTACAGGGGATGGCTACGAGCAGTACTTC. Translation: CSVTGDGYEQYF.

This clone was found a few times. This chain joins TRBV7-2 and TRBJ2-7, with 8 bases matching TRBD2. The J segment lost 3 bases and the V segment lost 4 bases, leaving 11 bases of the junction unmatched. The germline CDR1 and CDR2 sequences are SGHTA and FQGNSA. The CDR3 length is 16 residues. The CDR3 region has the DNA TGTGCCAGCAGCTCCCAGAGCGGGGGCTATCTCTACGAGCAGTACTTC. It is translated as CASSSQSGGYLYEQYF.

The chain carries TRBV4-3 and TRBJ2-5, with 9 bases aligning to TRBD1. V lost 4 bases, J lost 5 bases, and 8 bases stayed unmatched. This CDR3 has 15 residues. Germline V gene sequence: CDR1 LGHNA, CDR2 YSLEER. CDR3 protein: CASSLGQGTTETQYF. CDR3 nucleotide sequence: TGCGCCAGCAGCCTAGGACAGGGGACAACGGAGACCCAGTACTTC.